This T cell receptor beta chain was sequenced in a study of blood T cell repertoires in COVID-19. About the research overall: There were acute and convalescent COVID-19 samples, and they came from the United States, Italy and Spain.

While infection was still active, Seattle patients were enrolled and then followed longitudinally. Libraries were prepared by immunoSEQ multiplex PCR; TCRdb keeps only in-frame clonotypes and omits some of them. The sample contains around 260,000 clones, 80% to 90% of which appear only once. This TCR came from a woman in her 70s with COVID-19, enrolled during active disease. The material sequenced was peripheral blood.

In nucleotides, the CDR3 is TGTGCCAGCAGTCGGACTAGCGGGAGGTACGAGCAGTACTTC. This encodes CASSRTSGRYEQYF. The J gene is TRBJ2-7, the V gene TRBV6-5; 14 bases align to TRBD2. V was clipped by 5 bases and J by 4 bases; unmatched bases: 1. This CDR3 region has 14 residues. The germline V gene has CDR1 MNHEY and CDR2 SVGAGI.